This T cell receptor (beta chain) derives from a study of OX40 agonist ivuxolimab in advanced cancers. Study as a whole: Patients were infused with ivuxolimab every 2 weeks at 0.01 to 10 mg/kg.

TCRdb keeps only in-frame clones here, not all; method: immunoSEQ multiplex PCR. The sample comprises approximately 94,000 clones, under 95% of which are singletons, and approximately 0.81% rests with the top ten. Excluded were patients having autoimmune disease history or systemic immunosuppression. Sequenced here: CD4+ or CD8+ T cells sorted from blood, sampled in a trial of the OX40 agonist ivuxolimab. This clonotype was sampled from an adult with an advanced solid tumor such as melanoma, head and neck, liver or kidney cancer.

CDR3 in DNA: TGCGCCAGCAGCTTGGGCGGAGAAGAGACCCAGTACTTC. Protein product: CASSLGGEETQYF. The chain employs TRBV5-1 and TRBJ2-5; D gene unclear. The germline CDR1 and CDR2 sequences are SGHRS and YFSETQ. The V end lost 0 bases, the J end lost 3 bases, and 6 bases lay between the germline ends. This CDR3 spans 13 amino acids.